These 7 T cell receptor beta chains came from one sample sequenced in a study of response to subunit inactivated influenza vaccine. TCRdb fed the RT-PCR reads into MiXCR, producing one record per CDR3 protein. The repertoire holds some 800,000 distinct CDR3 sequences, 21% seen once, with about 9.4% in the top ten. The sample consisted of PBMCs from blood, taken approximately 5 days after vaccination. These receptor sequences come from a man aged 45-60 years who received an inactivated influenza vaccine.

The chain joins TRBV9 to TRBJ2-1; 13 bases are shared with TRBD2. CDR3 length: 14 amino acids. The germline gives CDR1 SGDLS, CDR2 YYNGEE. Trimming removed 4 bases from V and 9 bases from J; junction bases left unmatched: 4. CDR3 DNA: TGTGCCAGCAGCTCACGACTAGCGGGAGGTGAGCAGTTCTTC. Translating gives CASSSRLAGGEQFF.

The chain uses TRBV7-2 and TRBJ2-7; 9 positions match TRBD2. The germline V gene encodes CDR1 SGHTA and CDR2 FQGNSA. The ends lost 5 bases at V and 2 bases at J; junction bases unmatched: 7. The length of the CDR3 is 15 residues. The CDR3 protein is CASSQKTSGAYEQYF. The CDR3, as DNA: TGTGCCAGCAGCCAAAAGACTAGCGGCGCCTACGAGCAGTACTTC.

The sample holds many counts of this clonotype. The J gene is TRBJ2-7, the V gene TRBV9; D is uncertain. The germline V gene encodes CDR1 SGDLS and CDR2 YYNGEE. The germline V and J ends were trimmed by 0 bases and 1 base, with 8 bases remaining between them. The CDR3 loop spans 14 amino acids. The CDR3 DNA reads TGTGCCAGCAGCGTAGACCAGGTTTCCTACGAGCAGTACTTC. Protein: CASSVDQVSYEQYF. Full variable domain (rest looked up from reference TRBV9 and TRBJ2-7): DSGVTQTPKHLITATGQRVTLRCSPRSGDLSVYWYQQSLDQGLQFLIQYYNGEERAKGNILERFSAQQFPDLHSELNLSSLELGDSALYFCASSVDQVSYEQYFGPGTRLTVT.

Only a few counts were recorded for this clonotype. The CDR3 DNA reads as TGCGCCAGCAGCTCAATGGCCTATCGTTCAGATACGCAGTATTTT. It codes for CASSSMAYRSDTQYF. The gene calls are TRBV4-1 and TRBJ2-3, with D unresolved. Looked up from germline, CDR1 is MGHRA and CDR2 is YSYEKL. The CDR3 consists of 15 residues. V lost 5 bases and J 4 bases, leaving 16 bases between the germline ends.

In this sample, this clonotype turned up a few times. The V call is TRBV7-9, the J call TRBJ2-1, with 7 bases aligning to TRBD1. This CDR3 comprises 14 residues. Germline V CDR1 and CDR2: SEHNR, FQNEAQ (reference sequence). Trimming removed 6 bases from V and 5 bases from J; junction bases left unmatched: 7. In DNA form, the CDR3 reads TGTGCCAGCAGATACAGACAGGGTAACAATGAGCAGTTCTTC. Translating it yields CASRYRQGNNEQFF.

This clonotype was seen a few times. The rearrangement uses TRBV6-2 or TRBV6-3 and TRBJ2-5; D perhaps matches TRBD2 (6 bases). Germline lookup yields CDR1 MNHEY and CDR2 SVGEGT. Trimming pared 3 bases from V and 5 bases from J, leaving 22 bases between. CDR3 size: 17 residues. The CDR3 DNA is TGTGCCAGCAGTTATGATGGGAGTTCCGGAGGGAGGGAGACCCAGTACTTC. Translation: CASSYDGSSGGRETQYF.

This clonotype was seen a few times. The chain joins TRBV7-2 to TRBJ2-5; 10 positions match TRBD1. CDR3 length: 17 residues. V lost 3 bases, J lost 5 bases, and 12 bases stayed unmatched. From germline, CDR1 is SGHTA and CDR2 FQGNSA. CDR3 in DNA: TGTGCCAGCAGCTTTACCTTTCCGGGACAGGGGATGGAGACCCAGTACTTC. It specifies CASSFTFPGQGMETQYF.